This T cell receptor beta chain was sequenced for a study of shared clonotypes between healthy human individuals. The germline V gene encodes CDR1 SGHVS and CDR2 FQNEAQ. The CDR3 contains 16 residues. V was pared by 5 bases and J by 7 bases, with 20 bases between. CD8 cells regarded as naive lacked CD45RO, were positively chosen for CCR7, and omitted terminally differentiated effector memory CD45RA+ cells. The donors were all Caucasian adults (living in Nashville, Tennessee). Measured with immunoSEQ multiplex PCR; TCRdb has only the in-frame clones, and not every one. Here the sample spans approximately 2,000,000 clones, 93% being singletons.

V and J are TRBV7-8 and TRBJ1-4; D is undetermined. The source of this sequence is a young man in good health. Some clones in this sample may be carry-over from other donors' samples. Sequences were obtained from naive CD8+ T cells from PBMCs. The CDR3 protein is CASSPPAETWGEKLFF. The DNA for the CDR3 is TGTGCCAGCAGCCCCCCGGCTGAGACCTGGGGTGAAAAACTGTTTTTT.